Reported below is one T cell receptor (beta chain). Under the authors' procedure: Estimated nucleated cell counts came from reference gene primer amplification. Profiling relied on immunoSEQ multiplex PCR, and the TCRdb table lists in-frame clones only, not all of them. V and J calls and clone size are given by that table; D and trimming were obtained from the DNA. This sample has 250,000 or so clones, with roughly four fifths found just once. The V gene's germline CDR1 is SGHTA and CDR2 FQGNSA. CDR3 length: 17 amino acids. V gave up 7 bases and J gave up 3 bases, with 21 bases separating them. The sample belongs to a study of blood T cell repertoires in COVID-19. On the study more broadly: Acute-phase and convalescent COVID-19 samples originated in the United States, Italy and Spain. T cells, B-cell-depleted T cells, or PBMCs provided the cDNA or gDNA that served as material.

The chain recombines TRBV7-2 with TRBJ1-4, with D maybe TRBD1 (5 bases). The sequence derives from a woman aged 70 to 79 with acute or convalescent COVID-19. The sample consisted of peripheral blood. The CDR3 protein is CASTSSFFRVPNEKLFF. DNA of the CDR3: TGTGCCAGCACCTCCTCTTTCTTCAGGGTTCCTAATGAAAAACTGTTTTTT.